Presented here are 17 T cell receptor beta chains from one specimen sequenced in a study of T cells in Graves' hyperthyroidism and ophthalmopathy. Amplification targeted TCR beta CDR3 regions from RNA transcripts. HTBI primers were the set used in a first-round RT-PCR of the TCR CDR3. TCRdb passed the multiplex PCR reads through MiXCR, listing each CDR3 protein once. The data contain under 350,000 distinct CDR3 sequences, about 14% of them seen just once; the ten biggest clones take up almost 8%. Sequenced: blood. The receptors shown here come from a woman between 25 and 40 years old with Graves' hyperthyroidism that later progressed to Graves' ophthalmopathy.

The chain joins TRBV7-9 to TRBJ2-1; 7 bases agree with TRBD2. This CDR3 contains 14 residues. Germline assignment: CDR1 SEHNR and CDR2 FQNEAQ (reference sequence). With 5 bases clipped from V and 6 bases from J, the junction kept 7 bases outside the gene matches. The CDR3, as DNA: TGTGCCAGCAGCCGAGGTGGGGGGGGCAATGAGCAGTTCTTC. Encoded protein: CASSRGGGGNEQFF.

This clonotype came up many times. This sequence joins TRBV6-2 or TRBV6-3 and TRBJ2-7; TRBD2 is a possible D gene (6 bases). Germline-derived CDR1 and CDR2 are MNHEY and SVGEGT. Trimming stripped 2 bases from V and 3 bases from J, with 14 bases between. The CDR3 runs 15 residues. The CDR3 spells CASSYAGGPFYEQYF. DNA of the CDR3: TGTGCCAGCAGTTACGCAGGAGGGCCATTCTACGAGCAGTACTTC.

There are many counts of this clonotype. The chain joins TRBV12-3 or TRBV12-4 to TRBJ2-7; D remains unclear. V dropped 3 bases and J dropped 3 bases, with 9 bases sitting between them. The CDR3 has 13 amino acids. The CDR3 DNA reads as TGTGCCAGCAGTTTCGCCCCGGGCTACGAGCAGTACTTC. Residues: CASSFAPGYEQYF.

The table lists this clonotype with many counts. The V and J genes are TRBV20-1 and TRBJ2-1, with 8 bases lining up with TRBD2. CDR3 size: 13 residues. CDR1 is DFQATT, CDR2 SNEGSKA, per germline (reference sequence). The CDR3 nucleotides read TGCAGGGGACTAGGCCGACTGAGCAATGAGCAGTTCTTC. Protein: CRGLGRLSNEQFF.

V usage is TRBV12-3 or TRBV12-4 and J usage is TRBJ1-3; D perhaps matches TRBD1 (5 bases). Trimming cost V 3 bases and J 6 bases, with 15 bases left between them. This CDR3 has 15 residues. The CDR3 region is CASSFPQEGANTIYF. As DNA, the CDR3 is TGTGCCAGCAGTTTCCCACAGGAAGGGGCAAACACCATATATTTT.

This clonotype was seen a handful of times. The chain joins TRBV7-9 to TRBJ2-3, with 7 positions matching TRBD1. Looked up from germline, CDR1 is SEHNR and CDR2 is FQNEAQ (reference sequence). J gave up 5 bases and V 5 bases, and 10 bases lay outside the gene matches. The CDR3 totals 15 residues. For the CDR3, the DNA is TGTGCCAGCAGCCAGGGAGACAGGGTAGGAGATACGCAGTATTTT. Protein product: CASSQGDRVGDTQYF.

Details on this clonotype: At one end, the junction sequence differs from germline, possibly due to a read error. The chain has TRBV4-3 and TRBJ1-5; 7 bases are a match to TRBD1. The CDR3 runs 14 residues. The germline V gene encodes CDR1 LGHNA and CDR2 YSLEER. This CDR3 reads CASSRGSGNQPQHF. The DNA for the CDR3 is TGCGCGAGCAGCAGGGGGTCGGGCAATCAGCCCCAGCATTTT.

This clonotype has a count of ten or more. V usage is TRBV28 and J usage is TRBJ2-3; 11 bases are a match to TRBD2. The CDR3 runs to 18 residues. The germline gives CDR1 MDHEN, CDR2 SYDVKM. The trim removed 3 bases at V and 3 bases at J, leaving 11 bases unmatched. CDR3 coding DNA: TGTGCCAGCAGTTTCTTAGGCGAGGGACTAGCGGCAACAGATACGCAGTATTTT. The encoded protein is CASSFLGEGLAATDTQYF. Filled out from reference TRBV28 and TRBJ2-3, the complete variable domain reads DVKVTQSSRYLVKRTGEKVFLECVQDMDHENMFWYRQDPGLGLRLIYFSYDVKMKEKGDIPEGYSVSREKKERFSLILESASTNQTSMYLCASSFLGEGLAATDTQYFGPGTRLTVL.

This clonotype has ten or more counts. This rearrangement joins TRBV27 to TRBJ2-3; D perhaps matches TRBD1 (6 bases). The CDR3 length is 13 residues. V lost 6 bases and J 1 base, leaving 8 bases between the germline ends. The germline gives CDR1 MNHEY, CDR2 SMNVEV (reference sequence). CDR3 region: CASRPGGTDTQYF. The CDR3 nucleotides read TGTGCCAGCAGACCAGGGGGCACAGATACGCAGTATTTT.

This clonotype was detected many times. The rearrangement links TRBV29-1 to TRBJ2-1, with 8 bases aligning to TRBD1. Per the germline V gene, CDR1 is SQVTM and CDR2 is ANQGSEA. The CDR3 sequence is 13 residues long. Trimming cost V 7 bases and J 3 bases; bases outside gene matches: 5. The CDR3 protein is CSAKQGDYNEQFF. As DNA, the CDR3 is TGCAGCGCCAAACAGGGGGACTACAATGAGCAGTTCTTC.

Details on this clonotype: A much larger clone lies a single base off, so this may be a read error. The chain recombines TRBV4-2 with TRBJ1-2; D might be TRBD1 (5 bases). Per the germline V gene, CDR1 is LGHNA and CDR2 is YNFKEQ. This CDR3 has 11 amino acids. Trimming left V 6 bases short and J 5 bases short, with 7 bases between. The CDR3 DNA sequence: TGTGCCAGCAGAGGGACTTATGGCTACACCTTC. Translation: CASRGTYGYTF.

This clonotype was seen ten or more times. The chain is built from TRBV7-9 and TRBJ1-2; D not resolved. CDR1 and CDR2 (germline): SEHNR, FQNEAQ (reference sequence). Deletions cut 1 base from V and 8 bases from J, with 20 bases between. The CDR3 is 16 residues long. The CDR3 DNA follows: TGTGCCAGCAGCTTAGAACCGCGGCAGGCTATAAGCGGCTACACCTTC. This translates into CASSLEPRQAISGYTF.

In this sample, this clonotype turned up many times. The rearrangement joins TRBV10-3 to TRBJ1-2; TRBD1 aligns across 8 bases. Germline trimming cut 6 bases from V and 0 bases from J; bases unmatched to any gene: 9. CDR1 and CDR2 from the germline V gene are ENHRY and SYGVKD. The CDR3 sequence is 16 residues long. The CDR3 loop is CAIRSSGQDSNYGYTF. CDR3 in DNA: TGTGCCATCAGGAGTTCGGGACAGGATTCTAACTATGGCTACACCTTC.

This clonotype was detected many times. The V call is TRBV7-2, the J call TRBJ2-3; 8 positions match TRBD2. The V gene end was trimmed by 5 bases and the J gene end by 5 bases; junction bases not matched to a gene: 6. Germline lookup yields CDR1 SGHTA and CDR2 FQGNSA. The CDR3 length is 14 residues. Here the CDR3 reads CASSHGLAGDTQYF. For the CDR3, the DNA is TGTGCCAGCAGCCATGGACTAGCCGGAGATACGCAGTATTTT.

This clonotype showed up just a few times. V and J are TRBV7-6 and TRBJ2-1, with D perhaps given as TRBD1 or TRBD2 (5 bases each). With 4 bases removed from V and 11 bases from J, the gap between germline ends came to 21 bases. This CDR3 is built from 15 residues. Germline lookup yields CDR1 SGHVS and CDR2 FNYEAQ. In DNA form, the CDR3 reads TGTGCCAGCAGCTCGCCCTACGAAACCGGGACCCAGCAGTTCTTC. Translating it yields CASSSPYETGTQQFF.

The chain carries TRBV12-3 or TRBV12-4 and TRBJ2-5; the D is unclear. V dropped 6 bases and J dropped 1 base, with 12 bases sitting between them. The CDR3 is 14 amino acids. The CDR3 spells CASSPEGLQETQYF. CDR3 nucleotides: TGTGCCAGCAGCCCTGAAGGTCTCCAAGAGACCCAGTACTTC.

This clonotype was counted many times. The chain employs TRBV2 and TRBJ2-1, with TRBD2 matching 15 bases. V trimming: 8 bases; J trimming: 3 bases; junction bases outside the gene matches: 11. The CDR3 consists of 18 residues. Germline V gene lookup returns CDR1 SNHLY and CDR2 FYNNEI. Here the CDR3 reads CASLSIWTSGRDYNEQFF. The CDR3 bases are TGTGCCAGCCTAAGTATCTGGACTAGCGGGAGGGACTACAATGAGCAGTTCTTC.